Each of the 4 T cell receptor beta chains below was sequenced from the same sample in a study of blood T cell repertoires in COVID-19. This table comes from immunoSEQ multiplex PCR, and its TCRdb copy is limited to in-frame clones, with some not included. The table records under 300,000 clones, 80% to 85% of them present only once. The sample taken for sequencing was peripheral blood. The receptors here all came from a woman younger than 35 with acute or convalescent COVID-19.

The gene calls are TRBV25-1 and TRBJ2-5; 9 bases line up with TRBD1. V shed 3 bases, J shed 5 bases, and the junction held 13 bases outside the gene matches. Looked up from germline, CDR1 is MGHDK and CDR2 is SYGVNS. The CDR3 covers 17 residues. The CDR3 spells CASSDGTGGAYRETQYF. The CDR3 DNA sequence: TGTGCCAGCAGTGATGGCACAGGGGGCGCGTATAGGGAGACCCAGTACTTC.

This chain joins TRBV25-1 and TRBJ1-4; possible D gene TRBD1, 5 bases. The germline V gene encodes CDR1 MGHDK and CDR2 SYGVNS. Trimming took off 1 base at V and 3 bases at J, with 15 bases between the two ends. The CDR3 has 17 residues. CDR3 coding DNA: TGTGCCAGCAGTGAATTGGGGGGGAAATTTTCTAATGAAAAACTGTTTTTT. This translates into CASSELGGKFSNEKLFF.

V usage is TRBV11-2 and J usage is TRBJ2-1; 7 bases are shared with TRBD2. The V and J ends lost 3 bases and 10 bases, in that order; junction bases with no gene match: 9. The CDR3 sequence is 14 residues long. Germline CDR1 reads SGHAT; CDR2 reads FQNNGV. As DNA, the CDR3 is TGTGCCAGCAGCTTGGCGCCCGGGGGGTGGGAGCAGTTCTTC. As protein: CASSLAPGGWEQFF.

The V and J genes are TRBV30 and TRBJ2-3; 7 bases are a match to TRBD2. Germline V gene data show CDR1 as GTSNPN and CDR2 as SVGIG (reference sequence). The CDR3 contains 14 residues. Trimming cost V 4 bases and J 1 base; bases outside gene matches: 5. DNA of the CDR3: TGTGCCTGGATGTTGGGGGGGGGCACAGATACGCAGTATTTT. Translation gives CAWMLGGGTDTQYF.